Each of the 30 T cell receptor beta chains below was sequenced from the same sample in a study of cytomegalovirus exposure and HLA in healthy donors. PCR used 60 Vbeta primers and 13 Jbeta primers. The method was immunoSEQ multiplex PCR; TCRdb's version includes in-frame clones alone and lacks a portion of them. The data hold under 250,000 clones, with 85% observed a single time. The sequenced material came from PBMCs. The receptors originated from a woman aged 45-60 years in good health and CMV-seronegative.

There are a few counts of this clone. This chain uses TRBV5-1 with TRBJ2-5, with 10 bases identical to TRBD1. J gave up 4 bases and V 0 bases, and 3 bases lay outside the gene matches. The CDR3 sequence is 15 residues long. Germline lookup yields CDR1 SGHRS and CDR2 YFSETQ. In nucleotides, the CDR3 is TGCGCCAGCAGCTTGGCGACAGGGGGCGTAGAGACCCAGTACTTC. This codes for CASSLATGGVETQYF.

This rearrangement joins TRBV28 to TRBJ1-6; D is ambiguous. The germline V gene has CDR1 MDHEN and CDR2 SYDVKM. The V and J ends lost 6 bases and 6 bases respectively, with 15 bases between them. CDR3 length: 15 residues. As DNA, the CDR3 is TGTGCCAGCAGGAACATAGCCCTCTTTAATTCACCCCTCCACTTT. This codes for CASRNIALFNSPLHF.

The CDR3 loop reads CASSPQGLGAYEQYF. DNA for the CDR3: TGTGCCAGCAGCCCCCAGGGGCTTGGGGCCTACGAGCAGTACTTC. The rearrangement joins TRBV9 to TRBJ2-7, with a weak D call TRBD1 (6 bases). This CDR3 region has 15 residues. V lost 4 bases and J lost 2, with 16 bases in between. Germline assignment: CDR1 SGDLS and CDR2 YYNGEE.

The chain joins TRBV5-8 to TRBJ1-5; D ambiguous. The CDR3 covers 12 residues. The germline V gene has CDR1 SGHTS and CDR2 YDEGEE. V was trimmed by 2 bases and J by 3 bases, leaving 3 bases between them. The CDR3 sequence: CASSLYNQPQHF. CDR3 coding DNA: TGTGCCAGCAGCTTATACAATCAGCCCCAGCATTTT. Drawing the rest from reference TRBV5-8 and TRBJ1-5, the complete variable domain is EAGVTQSPTHLIKTRGQQATLRCSPISGHTSVYWYQQALGLGLQFLLWYDEGEERNRGNFPPRFSGRQFPNYSSELNVNALELEDSALYLCASSLYNQPQHFGDGTRLSIL.

This clone was observed a few times. The chain uses TRBV6-6 and TRBJ1-1, with TRBD1 identical over 7 bases. The CDR3 consists of 15 residues. Looked up from germline, CDR1 is MNHNY and CDR2 is SVGAGI (reference sequence). Unmatched junction bases numbered 8, after V lost 2 bases and J lost 5 bases. The CDR3 nucleotides are TGTGCCAGCAGTTACGATAGGGGGCTGCGGACTGAAGCTTTCTTT. Its translation: CASSYDRGLRTEAFF.

The genes are TRBV14 and TRBJ2-5; no definite D call. Germline CDR1 SGHDN, CDR2 FVKESK. Trimming cost V 1 base and J 6 bases, with 15 bases left between them. CDR3 size: 15 residues. The CDR3 sequence: CASSQGPSPEKTQYF. CDR3 in DNA: TGTGCCAGCAGCCAAGGCCCCTCCCCGGAGAAGACCCAGTACTTC.

The chain is built from TRBV6-5 and TRBJ2-5; 8 bases line up with TRBD1. V was clipped by 0 bases and J by 4 bases; unmatched bases: 4. CDR1 and CDR2 (germline): MNHEY, SVGAGI. This CDR3 is 15 amino acids long. The CDR3: CASSYSLQGGETQYF. The CDR3, as DNA: TGTGCCAGCAGTTACTCGTTACAGGGGGGAGAGACCCAGTACTTC.

The table lists this clone with a few counts. This rearrangement joins TRBV19 to TRBJ2-3; possible D gene TRBD1, 6 bases. V lost 4 bases and J 0 bases, leaving 8 bases between the germline ends. The CDR3 is made up of 14 amino acids. Germline V CDR1 and CDR2: LNHDA, SQIVND (reference sequence). The CDR3 nucleotides are TGTGCCAGTAGTACCACAGGGAGCACAGATACGCAGTATTTT. Protein sequence: CASSTTGSTDTQYF.

The chain has TRBV25-1 and TRBJ2-1; TRBD1 is a possible D gene (6 bases). Trimming took 5 bases from V and 1 from J, leaving 15 bases between them. The CDR3 runs to 16 residues. CDR1 is MGHDK, CDR2 SYGVNS, per germline. The CDR3 DNA sequence: TGTGCCAGCAGTAAGCCAGGGGAGATTTCCTACAATGAGCAGTTCTTC. Translating it yields CASSKPGEISYNEQFF.

This chain connects TRBV5-4 to TRBJ2-5; 9 nucleotides align to TRBD1. CDR1 is SGHNT and CDR2 is YYREEE in the germline V gene (reference sequence). The CDR3 has 14 amino acids. With V trimmed by 0 bases and J by 5 bases, 2 bases remained unmatched. CDR3 region: CASSLGTGVETQYF. As DNA, the CDR3 is TGTGCCAGCAGCTTGGGGACAGGGGTGGAGACCCAGTACTTC.

Only one count was recorded for this clone. The chain couples TRBV14 to TRBJ2-5, with 10 bases that match TRBD1. With 6 bases clipped from V and 4 bases from J, the junction kept 5 bases outside the gene matches. This CDR3 has 14 residues. The V gene's germline CDR1 is SGHDN and CDR2 FVKESK. CDR3 amino acids: CASSRTGGGETQYF. CDR3 DNA sequence: TGTGCCAGCAGTCGGACAGGGGGAGGAGAGACCCAGTACTTC.

V is TRBV2 and J is TRBJ2-5; 8 nucleotides align to TRBD2. V gave up 10 bases and J gave up 5 bases; unmatched junction bases: 6. CDR1 is SNHLY, CDR2 FYNNEI, per germline. This CDR3 is 12 amino acids long. The CDR3 region has the DNA TGTGCCACCTCAGGCGGGGGGGAGACCCAGTACTTC. Translated: CATSGGGETQYF.

V is TRBV27 and J is TRBJ1-1, with D perhaps TRBD1 (5 bases). Per the germline V gene, CDR1 is MNHEY and CDR2 is SMNVEV (reference sequence). V lost 5 bases and J lost 1, with 17 bases in between. CDR3 length equals 16 residues. The CDR3 DNA sequence: TGTGCCAGCAGTCCGCCCCCGGGGGTGGCGAACACTGAAGCTTTCTTT. Amino acid sequence: CASSPPPGVANTEAFF.

This chain joins TRBV2 and TRBJ1-5; tentative D call: TRBD1 (6 bases). The CDR3 has 15 residues. Trimming left V 5 bases short and J 2 bases short, with 13 bases between. Germline assignment: CDR1 SNHLY and CDR2 FYNNEI. CDR3 sequence (DNA): TGTGCCAGCAGTCTTCAGGGGATAGGCAATCAGCCCCAGCATTTT. This encodes CASSLQGIGNQPQHF.

The V call is TRBV19, the J call TRBJ2-6; perhaps TRBD2 as D (5 bases). Germline CDR1 is LNHDA and CDR2 is SQIVND (reference sequence). The CDR3 consists of 14 residues. V dropped 7 bases and J dropped 4 bases, with 11 bases sitting between them. The CDR3: CASIWTGGANVLTF. In DNA form, the CDR3 reads TGTGCCAGTATTTGGACTGGCGGGGCCAACGTCCTGACTTTC.

This clone was observed a handful of times. V usage is TRBV30 and J usage is TRBJ2-3; 11 bases align to TRBD2. CDR3 size: 17 residues. V dropped 4 bases and J dropped 4; count of bases not matched to a gene: 13. CDR1 and CDR2 (germline): GTSNPN, SVGIG (reference sequence). The DNA of the CDR3 is TGTGCCTGGACTTTAAAGGCTAGCGGGAGGAGGTCAGATACGCAGTATTTT. Residues: CAWTLKASGRRSDTQYF.

This chain joins TRBV18 and TRBJ2-1; 16 bases match TRBD2. The CDR3 runs to 20 residues. Unmatched junction bases numbered 9, after V lost 4 bases and J lost 0 bases. CDR1 and CDR2 (germline): KGHSH, LQKENI. CDR3 coding DNA: TGTGCCAGCTCACGGGGGACTAGCGGGAGGGCCATCAGCTCCTACAATGAGCAGTTCTTC. This encodes CASSRGTSGRAISSYNEQFF.

The chain recombines TRBV7-2 with TRBJ2-2; 10 bases line up with TRBD2. V trimming: 1 base; J trimming: 8 bases; junction bases outside the gene matches: 7. This CDR3 region has 16 residues. The germline CDR1 and CDR2 sequences are SGHTA and FQGNSA. The DNA of the CDR3 is TGTGCCAGCAGCTTAGTGGGTAGCGGGAGGATGGGGGAGCTGTTTTTT. Its protein product is CASSLVGSGRMGELFF.

V gene TRBV19 combines with J gene TRBJ2-3, with TRBD2 identical over 7 bases. The CDR3 consists of 15 residues. Germline CDR1 LNHDA, CDR2 SQIVND (reference sequence). V was pared by 1 base and J by 2 bases, with 3 bases of the junction left unmatched. In DNA, the CDR3 is TGTGCCAGTAGTATAGCGGGAGGTTCCACAGATACGCAGTATTTT. Residues: CASSIAGGSTDTQYF. Full variable domain (rest looked up from reference TRBV19 and TRBJ2-3): DGGITQSPKYLFRKEGQNVTLSCEQNLNHDAMYWYRQDPGQGLRLIYYSQIVNDFQKGDIAEGYSVSREKKESFPLTVTSAQKNPTAFYLCASSIAGGSTDTQYFGPGTRLTVL.

The chain combines TRBV11-2 with TRBJ2-7, with 7 nucleotides matching TRBD1. There are 15 residues in the CDR3. Per germline, CDR1 SGHAT and CDR2 FQNNGV. V was pared by 6 bases and J by 0 bases, with 8 bases of the junction left unmatched. The CDR3 reads CASSLGQEYSYEQYF. CDR3 coding DNA: TGTGCCAGCAGTCTCGGACAGGAGTACTCCTACGAGCAGTACTTC. The full variable domain, completed using reference TRBV11-2 and TRBJ2-7, is EAGVAQSPRYKIIEKRQSVAFWCNPISGHATLYWYQQILGQGPKLLIQFQNNGVVDDSQLPKDRFSAERLKGVDSTLKIQPAKLEDSAVYLCASSLGQEYSYEQYFGPGTRLTVT.

The chain employs TRBV2 and TRBJ2-1; D perhaps matches TRBD2 (7 bases). From germline, CDR1 is SNHLY and CDR2 FYNNEI. Trimming stripped 6 bases from V and 7 bases from J, with 22 bases between. The CDR3 has 16 residues. CDR3 coding DNA: TGTGCCAGCAGGGGGGGGCGGGAGACAGGTGTGAATGAGCAGTTCTTC. This encodes CASRGGRETGVNEQFF.

The chain recombines TRBV6-1 with TRBJ1-2, with D hard to call. Germline V gene data show CDR1 as MNHNS and CDR2 as SASEGT. V lost 10 bases to trimming and J lost 4 bases, with 19 bases between them. This CDR3 is 14 amino acids long. CDR3 protein: CATGEGGRAYGYTF. The CDR3 nucleotides are TGTGCCACCGGGGAGGGAGGAAGAGCCTATGGCTACACCTTC.

The chain recombines TRBV28 with TRBJ2-2; 7 bases fit TRBD2. Germline lookup yields CDR1 MDHEN and CDR2 SYDVKM. The CDR3 sequence is 15 residues long. With 7 bases clipped from V and 0 bases from J, the junction kept 5 bases outside the gene matches. The CDR3 DNA follows: TGTGCCAGCAACGCTGGGGGGGCGAACACCGGGGAGCTGTTTTTT. Its translation: CASNAGGANTGELFF.

This clone was counted a few times. V is TRBV6-4 and J is TRBJ2-6, with D perhaps TRBD2 (6 bases). This CDR3 contains 15 residues. Germline V lookup: CDR1 MRHNA, CDR2 SNTAGT. Trimming shortened V by 3 bases and J by 0 bases, and 6 bases separated the two germline ends. CDR3 sequence: CASSETSSGANVLTF. DNA for the CDR3: TGTGCCAGCAGTGAGACTAGCTCTGGGGCCAACGTCCTGACTTTC.

This chain links TRBV7-2 with TRBJ1-1; D uncertain. V was shortened by 4 bases and J by 0 bases, with 9 bases between the two germline ends. The germline CDR1 and CDR2 sequences are SGHTA and FQGNSA. CDR3 length: 14 residues. CDR3: CASSSDWMNTEAFF. The CDR3, as DNA: TGTGCCAGCAGCTCGGACTGGATGAACACTGAAGCTTTCTTT.

J is TRBJ2-1 and V is TRBV7-9, with D uncertain. The CDR3 runs 12 residues. The germline V gene has CDR1 SEHNR and CDR2 FQNEAQ (reference sequence). Trimming cost V 2 bases and J 8 bases, with 7 bases left between them. CDR3 bases: TGTGCCAGCAGCTTAATTGTCTATGAGCAGTTCTTC. Its protein is CASSLIVYEQFF.

The V gene is TRBV6-1, the J gene TRBJ1-5, with 8 nucleotides matching TRBD1. V gave up 6 bases and J gave up 1 base; unmatched junction bases: 5. The CDR3 totals 15 residues. CDR1 is MNHNS and CDR2 is SASEGT in the germline V gene. The CDR3 DNA sequence: TGTGCCAGCAGACAGGGGGGTGGGAGCAATCAGCCCCAGCATTTT. It translates to CASRQGGGSNQPQHF.

This chain links TRBV4-1 with TRBJ2-1; 9 bases agree with TRBD2. CDR1 MGHRA and CDR2 YSYEKL come from the germline V gene. The CDR3 covers 17 residues. V lost 1 base, J lost 4 bases, and 8 bases stayed unmatched. CDR3 protein: CASSQGLAGRLYNEQFF. The DNA for the CDR3 is TGCGCCAGCAGCCAAGGCCTAGCGGGGCGGCTTTACAATGAGCAGTTCTTC.

The V gene is TRBV7-2, the J gene TRBJ1-4; D not resolved. The germline gives CDR1 SGHTA, CDR2 FQGNSA. CDR3 length: 15 residues. Between the trimmed V and J ends, which lost 1 base and 0 bases, there was a span of 6 bases. The CDR3 DNA is TGTGCCAGCAGCTTAGACGGGACAACTAATGAAAAACTGTTTTTT. Protein: CASSLDGTTNEKLFF.

This chain joins TRBV4-2 and TRBJ2-1, with a weak D call TRBD1 (5 bases). Germline V gene data show CDR1 as LGHNA and CDR2 as YNFKEQ. V was shortened by 7 bases and J by 7 bases, with 14 bases between the two germline ends. The length of the CDR3 is 13 residues. The CDR3 sequence: CASTPDSGNEQFF. In DNA form, the CDR3 reads TGTGCCAGCACCCCAGACTCAGGGAATGAGCAGTTCTTC.